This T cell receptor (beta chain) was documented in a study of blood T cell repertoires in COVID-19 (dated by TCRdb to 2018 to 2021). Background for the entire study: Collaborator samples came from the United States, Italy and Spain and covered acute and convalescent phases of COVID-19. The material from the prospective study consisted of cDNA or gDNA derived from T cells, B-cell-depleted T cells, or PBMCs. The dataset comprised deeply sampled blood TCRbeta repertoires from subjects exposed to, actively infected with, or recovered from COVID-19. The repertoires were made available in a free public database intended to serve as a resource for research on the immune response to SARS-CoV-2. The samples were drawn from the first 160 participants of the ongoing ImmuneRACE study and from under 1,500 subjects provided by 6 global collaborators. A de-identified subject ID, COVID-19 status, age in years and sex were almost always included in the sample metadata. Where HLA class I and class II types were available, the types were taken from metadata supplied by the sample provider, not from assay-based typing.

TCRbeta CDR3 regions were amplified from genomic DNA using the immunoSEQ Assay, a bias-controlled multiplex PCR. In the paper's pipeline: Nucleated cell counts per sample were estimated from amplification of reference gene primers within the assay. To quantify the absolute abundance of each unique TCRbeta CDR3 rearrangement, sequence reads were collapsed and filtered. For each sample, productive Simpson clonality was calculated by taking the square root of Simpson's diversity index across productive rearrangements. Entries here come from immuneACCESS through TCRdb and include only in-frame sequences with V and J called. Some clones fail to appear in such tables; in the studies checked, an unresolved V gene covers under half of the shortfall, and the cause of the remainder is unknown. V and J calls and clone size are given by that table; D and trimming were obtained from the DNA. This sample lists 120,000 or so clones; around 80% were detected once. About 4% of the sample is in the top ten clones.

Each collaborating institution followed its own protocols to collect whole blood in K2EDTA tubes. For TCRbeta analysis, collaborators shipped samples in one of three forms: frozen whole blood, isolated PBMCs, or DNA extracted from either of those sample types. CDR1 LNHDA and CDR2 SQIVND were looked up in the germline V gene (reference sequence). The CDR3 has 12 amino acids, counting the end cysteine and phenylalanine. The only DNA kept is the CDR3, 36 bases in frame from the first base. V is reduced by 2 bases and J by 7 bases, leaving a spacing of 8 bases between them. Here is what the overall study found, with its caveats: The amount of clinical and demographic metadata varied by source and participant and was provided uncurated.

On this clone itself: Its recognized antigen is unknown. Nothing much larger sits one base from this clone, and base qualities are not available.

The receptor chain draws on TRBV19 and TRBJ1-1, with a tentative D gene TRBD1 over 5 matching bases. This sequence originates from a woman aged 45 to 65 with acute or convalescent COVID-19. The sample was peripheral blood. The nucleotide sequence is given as TGTGCCAGTAGTATAAGGGGTGTTGAAGCTTTCTTT. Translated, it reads CASSIRGVEAFF.